This T cell receptor beta chain appears in the sequencing data of a study of vaccination effects on CD4 cells after COVID-19. Concerning this clone: Its antigen is unknown.

ViraFEST expansion of antigen-specific CD4+ T cells with viral peptide pools preceded sequencing. Culture lasted roughly 9 days before CD4+ T cell isolation. Vaccine recipients, nucleocapsid antibody negative, had no prior SARS-CoV-2 infection. Both day 3 and day 7 saw half the medium replaced with IL-2 medium. Broader study findings: The study enrolled few convalescent patients and sampled no early post-infection timepoints.

The method was immunoSEQ multiplex PCR; TCRdb's version includes in-frame clones alone and lacks a portion of them. The profile shows about 55,000 clones, about two thirds of them singletons. In germline, CDR1 is DFQATT, CDR2 SNEGSKA (reference sequence). This CDR3 has 11 residues. The sequencing here drew on CD4+ T cells from PBMCs cultured with SARS-CoV-2 spike peptides, taken before COVID-19 vaccination. The clonotype originates from a human donor who received a COVID-19 vaccine. V gene TRBV20-1 combines with J gene TRBJ1-2, with D possibly matching TRBD1 (5 bases). As DNA, the CDR3 is TGCAGGGTAGGGACGTCCTCGGGCTACACCTTC. This translates into CRVGTSSGYTF.